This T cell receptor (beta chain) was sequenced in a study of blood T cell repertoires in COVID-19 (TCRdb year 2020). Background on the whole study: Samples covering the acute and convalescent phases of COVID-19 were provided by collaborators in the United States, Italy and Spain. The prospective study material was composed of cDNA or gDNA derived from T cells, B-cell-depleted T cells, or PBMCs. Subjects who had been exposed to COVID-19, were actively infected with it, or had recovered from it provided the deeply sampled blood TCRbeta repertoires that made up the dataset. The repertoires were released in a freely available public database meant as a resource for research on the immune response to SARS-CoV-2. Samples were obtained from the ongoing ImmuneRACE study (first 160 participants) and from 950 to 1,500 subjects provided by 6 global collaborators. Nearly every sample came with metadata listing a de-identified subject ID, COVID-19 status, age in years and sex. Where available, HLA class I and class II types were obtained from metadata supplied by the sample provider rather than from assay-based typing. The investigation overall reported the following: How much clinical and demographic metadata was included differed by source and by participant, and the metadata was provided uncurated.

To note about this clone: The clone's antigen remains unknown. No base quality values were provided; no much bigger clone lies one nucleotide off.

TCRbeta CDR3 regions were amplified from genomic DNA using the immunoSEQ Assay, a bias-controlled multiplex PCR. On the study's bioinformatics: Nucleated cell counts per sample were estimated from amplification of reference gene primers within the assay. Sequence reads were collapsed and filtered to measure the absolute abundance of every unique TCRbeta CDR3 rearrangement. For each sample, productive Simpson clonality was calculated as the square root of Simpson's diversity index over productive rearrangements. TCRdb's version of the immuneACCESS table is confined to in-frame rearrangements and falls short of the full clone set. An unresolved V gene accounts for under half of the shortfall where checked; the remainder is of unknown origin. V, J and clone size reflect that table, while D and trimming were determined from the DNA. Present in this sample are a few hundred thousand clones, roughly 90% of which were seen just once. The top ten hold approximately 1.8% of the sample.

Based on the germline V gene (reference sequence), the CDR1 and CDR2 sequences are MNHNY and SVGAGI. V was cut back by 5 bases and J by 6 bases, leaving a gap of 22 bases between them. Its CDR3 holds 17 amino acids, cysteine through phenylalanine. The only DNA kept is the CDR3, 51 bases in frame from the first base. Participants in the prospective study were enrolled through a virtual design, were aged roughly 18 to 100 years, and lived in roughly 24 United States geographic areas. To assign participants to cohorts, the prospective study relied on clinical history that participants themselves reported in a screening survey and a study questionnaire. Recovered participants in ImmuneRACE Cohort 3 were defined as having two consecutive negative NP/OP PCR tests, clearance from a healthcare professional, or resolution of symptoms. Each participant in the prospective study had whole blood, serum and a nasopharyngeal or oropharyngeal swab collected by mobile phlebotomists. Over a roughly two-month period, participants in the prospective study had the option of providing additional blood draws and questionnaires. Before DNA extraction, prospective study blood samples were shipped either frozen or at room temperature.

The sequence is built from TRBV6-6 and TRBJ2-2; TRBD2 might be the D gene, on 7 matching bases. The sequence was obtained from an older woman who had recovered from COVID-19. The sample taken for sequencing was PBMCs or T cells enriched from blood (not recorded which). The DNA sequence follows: TGTGCCAGCAGTCCCTGGGGGGGCGAAAAGAGAGCCGGGGAGCTGTTTTTT. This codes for CASSPWGGEKRAGELFF.